This T cell receptor (beta chain) comes out of a study of regulatory dendritic cells for organ transplantation. General study points: Memory CD8+ T cells were the most oligoclonal; naive cells were highly diverse. Memory CD8+ clonal expansion seemed more limited with regulatory than mature dendritic cells.

This clone has only one observation. The antigen is not known. V lost 2 bases, J lost 2 bases, and 13 bases lay in between. This CDR3 has 16 amino acids. Per the germline V gene, CDR1 is MRHNA and CDR2 is SNTAGT. Generated by immunoSEQ multiplex PCR, the TCRdb table keeps only in-frame clones and is missing some. The sample holds about 20,000 clones; around 85% are singletons and the top ten take 2.5% to 3.5%. Sorted T cells were CFSE-labeled and cultured five to six days with allogeneic regulatory or mature dendritic cells at 1:10. Sequenced material: memory CD4+ T cells from blood cultured with regulatory dendritic cells. The subset was: CD45RO+ memory T cells. V is TRBV6-4 and J is TRBJ1-5; D might be TRBD1 (6 bases). The clonotype originates from a human donor in good health. The CDR3 spells CASSDPGAPGNQPQHF. The CDR3 nucleotides are TGTGCCAGCAGTGACCCAGGGGCTCCTGGCAATCAGCCCCAGCATTTT.